This T cell receptor (beta chain) was profiled in a study of T cell clonality in common variable immunodeficiency. Broader study findings: Fewer deletions and N-nucleotide insertions were reportedly seen in common variable immunodeficiency TCR beta sequences.

The repertoire was sequenced with immunoSEQ multiplex PCR; TCRdb's copy has only in-frame clones and lacks some. The data show more than 30,000 clones, with none appearing a single time. Patients had low serum IgG, IgA and/or IgM and specific antibody deficiency. Aged about 8 to 64 years, CVID subjects averaged roughly 43 years old. Details on this clone: The target antigen is unknown. The sequence runs out 3 residues before the end of the CDR3; the remainder is reconstructed from the germline J gene.

CDR1 MRHNA and CDR2 SNTAGT come from the germline V gene. The V gene lost 4 bases and the J gene lost 1 base, with 7 bases spanning the gap. This CDR3 comprises 13 residues. Sequenced material: peripheral blood mononuclear cells. This chain uses TRBV6-4 with TRBJ1-1; D unclear. The sequence came from a human donor with common variable immunodeficiency. The DNA read from the CDR3 is TGTGCCAGCAGTGTTGTGGCGAACACTGAA. This translates into CASSVVANTE. The CDR3 in its entirety is CASSVVANTEAFF.